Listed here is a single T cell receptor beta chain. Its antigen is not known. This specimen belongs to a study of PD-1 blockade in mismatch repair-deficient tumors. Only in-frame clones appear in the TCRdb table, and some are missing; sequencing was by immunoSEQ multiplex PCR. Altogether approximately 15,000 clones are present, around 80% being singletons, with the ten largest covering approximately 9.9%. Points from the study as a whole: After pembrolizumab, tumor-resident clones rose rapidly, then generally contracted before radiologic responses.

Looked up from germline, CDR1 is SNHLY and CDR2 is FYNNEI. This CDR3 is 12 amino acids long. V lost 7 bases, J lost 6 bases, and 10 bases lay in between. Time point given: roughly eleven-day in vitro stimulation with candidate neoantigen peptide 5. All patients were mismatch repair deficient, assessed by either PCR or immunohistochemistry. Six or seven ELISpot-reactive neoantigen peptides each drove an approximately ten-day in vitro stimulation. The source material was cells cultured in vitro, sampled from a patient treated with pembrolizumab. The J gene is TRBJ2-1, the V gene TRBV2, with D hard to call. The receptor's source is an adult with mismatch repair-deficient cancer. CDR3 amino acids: CASTGMINEQFF. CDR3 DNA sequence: TGTGCCAGCACTGGGATGATCAATGAGCAGTTCTTC.